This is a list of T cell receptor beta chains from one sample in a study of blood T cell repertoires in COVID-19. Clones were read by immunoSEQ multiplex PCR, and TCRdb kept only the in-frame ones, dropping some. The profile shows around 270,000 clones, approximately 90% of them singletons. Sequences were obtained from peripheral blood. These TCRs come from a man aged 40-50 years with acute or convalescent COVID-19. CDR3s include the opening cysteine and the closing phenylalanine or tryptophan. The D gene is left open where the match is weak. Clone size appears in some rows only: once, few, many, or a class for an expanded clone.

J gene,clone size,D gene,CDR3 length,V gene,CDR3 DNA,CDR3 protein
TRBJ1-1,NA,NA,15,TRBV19,TGTGCCAGTAGTTTGGGACCAAGGGGGGGCACTGAAGCTTTCTTT,CASSLGPRGGTEAFF
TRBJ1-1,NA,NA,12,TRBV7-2,TGTGCCAGCAGCTTTAGGAACACTGAAGCTTTCTTT,CASSFRNTEAFF
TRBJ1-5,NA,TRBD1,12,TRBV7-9,TGTGCCAACAGCCTTGACAGGGGAACCCAGCATTTT,CANSLDRGTQHF
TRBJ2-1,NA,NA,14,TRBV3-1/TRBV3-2,TGTGCCAGCAGCCAAGTACAGGTTCACAATGAGCAGTTCTTC,CASSQVQVHNEQFF
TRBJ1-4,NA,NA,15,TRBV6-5,TGTGCCAGCAGTTACTCGCGGTGGTCTAATGAAAAACTGTTTTTT,CASSYSRWSNEKLFF
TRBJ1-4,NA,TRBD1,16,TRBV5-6,TGTGCCAGCAGCCTTACTCCGGGGACAGGGAATGAAAAACTGTTTTTT,CASSLTPGTGNEKLFF
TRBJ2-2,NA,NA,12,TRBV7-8,TGTGCCAGCAGCCTGAGGTCCGGGGAGCTGTTTTTT,CASSLRSGELFF
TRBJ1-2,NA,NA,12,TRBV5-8,TGTGCCAGCAGGGCACCTAACTATGGCTACACCTTC,CASRAPNYGYTF
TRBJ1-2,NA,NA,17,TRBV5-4,TGTGCCAGCAGCCACCCAGGGCTTAACCAAGAGTTGGATGGCTACACCTTC,CASSHPGLNQELDGYTF
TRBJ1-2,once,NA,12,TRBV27,TGTGCCAGCGGACCTCGGGGAGATGGCTACACCTTC,CASGPRGDGYTF
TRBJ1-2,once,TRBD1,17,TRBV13,TGTGCCAGCAGCCCAGGACAGGGGGGGCTTTTCCCGTATGGCTACACCTTC,CASSPGQGGLFPYGYTF
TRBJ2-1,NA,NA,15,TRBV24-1,TGTGCCACCAGTTCCGGGACTCGCTCCTACAATGAGCAGTTCTTC,CATSSGTRSYNEQFF
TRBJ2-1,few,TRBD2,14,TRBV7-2,TGTGCCAGCAGCTTAGCGCGGGGGGTCAATGAGCAGTTCTTC,CASSLARGVNEQFF
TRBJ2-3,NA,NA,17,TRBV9,TGTGCCAGCAGCGTAGCCAGGGCCGAGGAAAGCACAGATACGCAGTATTTT,CASSVARAEESTDTQYF
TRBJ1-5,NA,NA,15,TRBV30,TGTGCCTGGGCATCCAGACAGCATAGCAATCAGCCCCAGCATTTT,CAWASRQHSNQPQHF
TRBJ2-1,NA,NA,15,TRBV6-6,TGTGCCAGCAGCGGCGGGGTCGACTCCTACAATGAGCAGTTCTTC,CASSGGVDSYNEQFF
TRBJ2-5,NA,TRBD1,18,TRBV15,TGTGCCACCAGCAGAGATGTAAGGGGACAGGGAGGGAGAGAGACCCAGTACTTC,CATSRDVRGQGGRETQYF
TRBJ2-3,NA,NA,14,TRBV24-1,TGTGCCACTTCTCCGGGGGGCTTCACAGATACGCAGTATTTT,CATSPGGFTDTQYF
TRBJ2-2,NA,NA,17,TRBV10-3,TGTGCCATCAGTGACCCCCTGGGGAGAGGATTGACCGGGGAGCTGTTTTTT,CAISDPLGRGLTGELFF
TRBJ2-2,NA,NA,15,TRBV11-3,TGTGCCAGCAGCCCCCGGACTGATGGGTCCGGGGAGCTGTTTTTT,CASSPRTDGSGELFF
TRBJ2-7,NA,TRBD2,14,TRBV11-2,TGTGCCAGCAGCCCAGCGGGGAGCTCCTACGAGCAGTACTTC,CASSPAGSSYEQYF
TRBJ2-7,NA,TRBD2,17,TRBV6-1,TGTGCCAGCAGTGAAGCCCAGCGGGGGGGCCGTACGTACGAGCAGTACTTC,CASSEAQRGGRTYEQYF
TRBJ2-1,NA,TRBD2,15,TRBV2,TGTGCCAGCAGCCGTACTAGCGGGGGACACAATGAGCAGTTCTTC,CASSRTSGGHNEQFF
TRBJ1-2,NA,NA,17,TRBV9,TGTGCCAGCAGCCCACTATCAACAGGGAATCCCCGCTATGGCTACACCTTC,CASSPLSTGNPRYGYTF
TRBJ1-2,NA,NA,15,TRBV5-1,TGCGCCAGCAGCTTGACCGAAACTCCCAACTATGGCTACACCTTC,CASSLTETPNYGYTF
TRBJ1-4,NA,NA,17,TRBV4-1,TGCGCCAGCAGCCAAGATCGAGGGGACACAACTAATGAAAAACTGTTTTTT,CASSQDRGDTTNEKLFF
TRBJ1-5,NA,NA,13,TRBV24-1,TGTGCCACCAGTGCAGGGCTGACTCAGCCCCAGCATTTT,CATSAGLTQPQHF
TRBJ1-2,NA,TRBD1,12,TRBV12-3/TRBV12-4,TGTGCCAGCAGTCCGACAGGGTACGGCTACACCTTC,CASSPTGYGYTF
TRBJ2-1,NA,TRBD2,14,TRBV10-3,TGTGCCATCAATCTAGCGGGGGGCCCCGATGAGCAGTTCTTC,CAINLAGGPDEQFF
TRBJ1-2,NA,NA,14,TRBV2,TGTGCCACCAGTTTTGGAGGGTCCCACTATGGCTACACCTTC,CATSFGGSHYGYTF
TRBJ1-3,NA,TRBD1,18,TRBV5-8,TGTGCCAGCAGCTTGGCTGCCGGGACAGCTAACTCTGGAAACACCATATATTTT,CASSLAAGTANSGNTIYF
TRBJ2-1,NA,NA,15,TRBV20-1,TGCAGTGCTAGTAGCAGGTGGGACACCTACAATGAGCAGTTCTTC,CSASSRWDTYNEQFF
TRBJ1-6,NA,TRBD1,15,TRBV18,TGTGCCAGCTCACCTCAAGGACAGGGGGTTTCACCCCTCCACTTT,CASSPQGQGVSPLHF
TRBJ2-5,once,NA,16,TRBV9,TGTGCCAGCAGCGTCCATGGGGGACTCGGGCAGGAGACCCAGTACTTC,CASSVHGGLGQETQYF
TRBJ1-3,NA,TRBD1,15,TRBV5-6,TGTGCCAGCAGCTTGGGGGACAGCTCTGGAAACACCATATATTTT,CASSLGDSSGNTIYF
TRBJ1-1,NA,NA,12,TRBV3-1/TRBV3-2,TGTGCCAGCAGCCTACCGTTCGGGGGAGCTTTCTTT,CASSLPFGGAFF
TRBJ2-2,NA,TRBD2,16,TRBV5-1,TGCGCCAGCAGTCCTAGGGGAGGGGCTGCAACCGGGGAGCTGTTTTTT,CASSPRGGAATGELFF
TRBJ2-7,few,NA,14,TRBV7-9,TGTGCCAGCAGCTTGGGGCCCCGAACCTACGAGCAGTACTTC,CASSLGPRTYEQYF
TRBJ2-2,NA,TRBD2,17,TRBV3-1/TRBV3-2,TGTGCCAGCAGCCAAGTAGTACTAGCGGGTTATTCCGGGGAGCTGTTTTTT,CASSQVVLAGYSGELFF
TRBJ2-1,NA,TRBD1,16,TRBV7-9,TGTGCCAGCAGCTTCGTCCCGGGACAGGGTTACAATGAGCAGTTCTTC,CASSFVPGQGYNEQFF
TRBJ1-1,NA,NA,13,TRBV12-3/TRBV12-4,TGTGCCAGCAGTTTGGAGGGAGGCACTGAAGCTTTCTTT,CASSLEGGTEAFF
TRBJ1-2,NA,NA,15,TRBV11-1,TGTGCCAGCAGCCAACCCGGTCGCGAGATGTATGGCTACACCTTC,CASSQPGREMYGYTF
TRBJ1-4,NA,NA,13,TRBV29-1,TGCAGTGCTTTCACTAGTCGGGGGGAAAAACTGTTTTTT,CSAFTSRGEKLFF
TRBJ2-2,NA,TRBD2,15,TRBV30,TGTGCCTGGGATCCGGGACTATCGAACACCGGGGAGCTGTTTTTT,CAWDPGLSNTGELFF
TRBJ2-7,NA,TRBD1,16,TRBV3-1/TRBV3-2,TGTGCCAGCACCCAGTCCGGGACAGTAGCACCCTACGAGCAGTACTTC,CASTQSGTVAPYEQYF
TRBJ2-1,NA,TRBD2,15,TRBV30,TGTGCCTGGAGTGTACGCGGGAGCTCCTACAATGAGCAGTTCTTC,CAWSVRGSSYNEQFF
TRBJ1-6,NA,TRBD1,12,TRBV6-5,TGTGCCACACACAGGGGTGGTTCACCCCTCCACTTT,CATHRGGSPLHF
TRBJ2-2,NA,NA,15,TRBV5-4,TGTGCCAGCAGCTTCGATAGCTGGAACACCGGGGAGCTGTTTTTT,CASSFDSWNTGELFF
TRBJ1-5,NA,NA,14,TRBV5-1,TGCGCCAGCAGTGCAGGAGGATTCAATCAGCCCCAGCATTTT,CASSAGGFNQPQHF
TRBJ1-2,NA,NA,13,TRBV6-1,TGTGCCAGCAGTGAAGTAGGGACATCTGGCTACACCTTC,CASSEVGTSGYTF
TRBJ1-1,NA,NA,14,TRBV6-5,TGTGCCACTCTAATCGACAGGTTGAACACTGAAGCTTTCTTT,CATLIDRLNTEAFF
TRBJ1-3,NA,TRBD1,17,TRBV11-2,TGTGCCAGCAGCTGGGGACAGGGGCGCAGACCTGGAAACACCATATATTTT,CASSWGQGRRPGNTIYF
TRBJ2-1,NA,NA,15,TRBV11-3,TGTGCCAGCAGCTTAGAGGGTAGCCCCTACAATGAGCAGTTCTTC,CASSLEGSPYNEQFF